This entry lists 18 T cell receptor beta chains sequenced from one sample in a study of control samples from healthy donors and cancer patients. Repertoires were generated with immunoSEQ multiplex PCR, while TCRdb's copy carries only in-frame clones and drops some. Of about 140,000 clones listed, 88% are singletons. Sequenced input: blood. The receptors shown here come from a young man in good health.

The chain links TRBV28 to TRBJ2-7; D is uncertain. CDR1 and CDR2 from the germline V gene are MDHEN and SYDVKM. The CDR3 spans 16 residues. Trimming cost V 1 base and J 2 bases, with 15 bases left between them. The CDR3 DNA reads TGTGCCAGCAGTTTATTTGGCAGAACCCTTCCCTACGAGCAGTACTTC. Its translation: CASSLFGRTLPYEQYF.

The gene calls are TRBV6-5 and TRBJ1-5; D remains ambiguous. Between the trimmed V and J ends, which lost 8 bases and 6 bases, there was a span of 8 bases. Per germline, CDR1 MNHEY and CDR2 SVGAGI. CDR3 length: 11 residues. CDR3 loop: CASAGFQPQHF. The CDR3 DNA reads TGTGCCAGCGCCGGTTTTCAGCCCCAGCATTTT.

The J gene is TRBJ2-2, the V gene TRBV5-1, with 10 bases fitting TRBD1. The CDR3 totals 15 residues. The germline V gene encodes CDR1 SGHRS and CDR2 YFSETQ. The trim removed 4 bases at V and 5 bases at J, leaving 5 bases unmatched. The CDR3 DNA reads as TGCGCCAGCAGCCCGGGACAGGGGAGGACCGGGGAGCTGTTTTTT. Translated: CASSPGQGRTGELFF.

The CDR3 nucleotides are TGTGCCAGCAGTTTATCGATCCAGCCCAATCAGCCCCAGCATTTT. This encodes CASSLSIQPNQPQHF. The chain couples TRBV27 to TRBJ1-5, with D uncertain. Trimming removed 0 bases from V and 3 bases from J, with 9 bases in between. This CDR3 region has 15 residues. Germline V gene sequence: CDR1 MNHEY, CDR2 SMNVEV (reference sequence).

The rearrangement links TRBV30 to TRBJ2-7; D is perhaps TRBD1 (5 bases). V lost 3 bases, J lost 3 bases, and 21 bases lay in between. The CDR3 contains 16 residues. Per the germline V gene, CDR1 is GTSNPN and CDR2 is SVGIG (reference sequence). In nucleotides, the CDR3 is TGTGCCTGGAGCCCAAGACAGCTGGGCCATATCTACGAGCAGTACTTC. Protein sequence: CAWSPRQLGHIYEQYF.

The rearrangement links TRBV18 to TRBJ1-6, with no clear D. Between the trimmed V and J ends, which lost 4 bases and 6 bases, there was a span of 19 bases. Germline V gene data show CDR1 as KGHSH and CDR2 as LQKENI. The CDR3 runs 17 residues. This chain's CDR3 is CASSLQGEAELNSPLHF. Here the CDR3 DNA reads TGTGCCAGCTCACTACAAGGAGAGGCAGAGCTTAATTCACCCCTCCACTTT.

The V gene is TRBV11-2, the J gene TRBJ1-2; D gene ambiguous. V lost 0 bases to trimming and J lost 0 bases, with 2 bases between them. Germline-derived CDR1 and CDR2 are SGHAT and FQNNGV. CDR3 size: 13 residues. This CDR3 reads CASSLDTNYGYTF. The CDR3 nucleotides read TGTGCCAGCAGCTTAGACACTAACTATGGCTACACCTTC.

This chain links TRBV18 with TRBJ2-1; TRBD2 matches at 14 bases. V was clipped by 3 bases and J by 8 bases; unmatched bases: 15. CDR3 length: 19 residues. In germline, CDR1 is KGHSH, CDR2 LQKENI. CDR3 nucleotides: TGTGCCAGCTCACCGGGAGGCCCGGGACTAGCGGGGGTACATTATGAGCAGTTCTTC. This codes for CASSPGGPGLAGVHYEQFF.

This rearrangement joins TRBV3-1 (or the pseudogene TRBV3-2) to TRBJ1-2; TRBD1 might be the D (5 bases). Germline CDR1 is LGHDT and CDR2 is YNNKEL (reference sequence). With 5 bases removed from V and 7 bases from J, the gap between germline ends came to 17 bases. The CDR3 covers 14 residues. The CDR3 region has the DNA TGTGCCAGCAGCTCAGACCCTAAGGGGCTTGGCTACACCTTC. It encodes CASSSDPKGLGYTF.

This chain links TRBV9 with TRBJ1-2; 9 bases are a match to TRBD1. The CDR3 extends over 15 amino acids. CDR1 is SGDLS and CDR2 is YYNGEE in the germline V gene. The trim removed 0 bases at V and 6 bases at J, leaving 6 bases unmatched. CDR3 protein: CASSVDGTGPDGYTF. For the CDR3, the DNA is TGTGCCAGCAGCGTAGACGGGACAGGGCCAGATGGCTACACCTTC.

This clone was seen more than once but under ten times. The chain links TRBV5-1 to TRBJ2-3; 10 nucleotides line up with TRBD1. The J segment lost 3 bases and the V segment lost 0 bases, leaving 7 bases of the junction unmatched. The germline CDR1 and CDR2 sequences are SGHRS and YFSETQ. This CDR3 has 17 residues. The CDR3 here is CASSLAHGTGETDTQYF. The DNA of the CDR3 is TGCGCCAGCAGCTTGGCCCACGGGACAGGGGAGACAGATACGCAGTATTTT. Variable domain in full (rest from reference TRBV5-1 and TRBJ2-3): KAGVTQTPRYLIKTRGQQVTLSCSPISGHRSVSWYQQTPGQGLQFLFEYFSETQRNKGNFPGRFSGRQFSNSRSEMNVSTLELGDSALYLCASSLAHGTGETDTQYFGPGTRLTVL.

J is TRBJ1-1 and V is TRBV7-9; 7 bases are a match to TRBD1. CDR1 is SEHNR, CDR2 FQNEAQ, per germline (reference sequence). V was clipped by 2 bases and J by 7 bases; unmatched bases: 13. This CDR3 is 16 amino acids long. DNA for the CDR3: TGTGCCAGCAGCTTACTGTTCACAGGGGAAAGTGGTGAAGCTTTCTTT. Translation: CASSLLFTGESGEAFF. Full variable domain (rest looked up from reference TRBV7-9 and TRBJ1-1): DTGVSQNPRHKITKRGQNVTFRCDPISEHNRLYWYRQTLGQGPEFLTYFQNEAQLEKSRLLSDRFSAERPKGSFSTLEIQRTEQGDSAMYLCASSLLFTGESGEAFFGQGTRLTVV.

The CDR3 bases are TGTGCCAGCAGCCAAGTAGGGGGCGGGGAGCTGTTTTTT. It is translated as CASSQVGGGELFF. The V gene is TRBV4-2, the J gene TRBJ2-2, with D maybe TRBD1 (6 bases). V was shortened by 1 base and J by 7 bases, with 7 bases between the two germline ends. Germline V gene sequence: CDR1 LGHNA, CDR2 YNFKEQ. The CDR3 is 13 amino acids.

V and J are TRBV5-1 and TRBJ2-5; 7 positions agree with TRBD2. V trimming: 6 bases; J trimming: 5 bases; junction bases outside the gene matches: 10. Germline V gives CDR1 SGHRS, CDR2 YFSETQ. The CDR3 has 14 residues. Here the CDR3 reads CASTPWGGGETQYF. The CDR3, as DNA: TGCGCCAGCACCCCATGGGGGGGTGGGGAGACCCAGTACTTC. The full variable domain, completed using reference TRBV5-1 and TRBJ2-5, is KAGVTQTPRYLIKTRGQQVTLSCSPISGHRSVSWYQQTPGQGLQFLFEYFSETQRNKGNFPGRFSGRQFSNSRSEMNVSTLELGDSALYLCASTPWGGGETQYFGPGTRLLVL.

V and J are TRBV30 and TRBJ1-5, with a tentative D call TRBD1 (5 bases). In germline, CDR1 is GTSNPN, CDR2 SVGIG (reference sequence). Trimming left V 1 base short and J 0 bases short, with 7 bases between. The CDR3 consists of 14 residues. The CDR3 DNA reads as TGTGCCTGGAGTGCAGGGTTTAGCAATCAGCCCCAGCATTTT. Translation: CAWSAGFSNQPQHF.

The chain employs TRBV3-1 (or the pseudogene TRBV3-2) and TRBJ2-7, with D perhaps matching TRBD2 (6 bases). Germline CDR1 and CDR2: LGHDT and YNNKEL (reference sequence). CDR3 length: 14 residues. V was pared by 1 base and J by 7 bases, with 14 bases between. In DNA, the CDR3 is TGTGCCAGCAGCCAAGTTATCGGCGGGGAAGAGCAGTACTTC. This gives the protein CASSQVIGGEEQYF.

This clone was found a few times. This chain joins TRBV5-5 and TRBJ1-5; D is uncertain. Germline V CDR1 and CDR2: SGHKS, YYEKEE (reference sequence). This CDR3 is 15 amino acids long. Trimming shortened V by 6 bases and J by 0 bases, and 13 bases separated the two germline ends. In nucleotides, the CDR3 is TGTGCCAGCACCCGGACTCATAGTAGCAATCAGCCCCAGCATTTT. As protein: CASTRTHSSNQPQHF.

This chain uses TRBV18 with TRBJ2-1, with 9 bases identical to TRBD1. V dropped 2 bases and J dropped 9; count of bases not matched to a gene: 8. Germline V gene data show CDR1 as KGHSH and CDR2 as LQKENI. The CDR3 is made up of 15 amino acids. CDR3 sequence reads: CASSPRTGDQGEQFF. CDR3 coding DNA: TGTGCCAGCTCACCAAGGACAGGGGATCAGGGTGAGCAGTTCTTC.